The rows below give T cell receptor beta chains drawn from one sample of a study of blood T cell repertoires in COVID-19. Clones were read by immunoSEQ multiplex PCR, and TCRdb kept only the in-frame ones, dropping some. This sample carries approximately 260,000 clones, more than 60% of them seen once, and the ten largest clones take over 3%. Material for sequencing was peripheral blood. The receptors come from a woman aged 40 to 49 with active or convalescent COVID-19. Both conserved end residues are part of each CDR3. The D gene is left open where the match is weak. Some rows mark clone size as missing; the rest say once, few, many or name a class of expanded clone.

D	V	J	size	CDR3	DNA
TRBD1	TRBV5-4	TRBJ2-5	-	CASSAATGQETQYF	TGTGCCAGCAGCGCGGCGACAGGGCAAGAGACCCAGTACTTC
TRBD1	TRBV18	TRBJ2-7	-	CASSQTDRNYEQYF	TGTGCCAGCTCACAAACGGACAGGAATTACGAGCAGTACTTC
TRBD2	TRBV11-1	TRBJ2-3	once	CASSSPSGRTDTQYF	TGTGCCAGCAGCTCCCCTAGCGGCCGCACAGATACGCAGTATTTT
-	TRBV3-1/TRBV3-2	TRBJ2-6	few	CASSQVLISGANVLTF	TGTGCCAGCAGCCAAGTCCTTATCTCTGGGGCCAACGTCCTGACTTTC
TRBD1	TRBV28	TRBJ1-2	-	CASSLDRTYGYTF	TGTGCCAGCAGTCTGGACAGGACGTATGGCTACACCTTC
-	TRBV29-1	TRBJ2-3	-	CSVGTLMPGTDTQYF	TGCAGCGTAGGGACACTTATGCCCGGCACAGATACGCAGTATTTT
TRBD2	TRBV10-2	TRBJ2-5	-	CASVDIKLAGGVETQYF	TGCGCCAGCGTGGATATCAAACTAGCGGGGGGTGTTGAGACCCAGTACTTC
-	TRBV7-8	TRBJ1-2	-	CASSLVVANYGYTF	TGTGCCAGCAGCTTAGTAGTTGCTAACTATGGCTACACCTTC
TRBD1	TRBV28	TRBJ1-2	-	CASRLGQGNDGYTF	TGTGCCAGCAGACTTGGACAGGGAAATGATGGCTACACCTTC
-	TRBV6-6	TRBJ1-4	few	CASSYRTVEKLFF	TGTGCCAGCAGTTACCGCACGGTGGAAAAACTGTTTTTT
-	TRBV7-2	TRBJ2-5	-	CASSSTWEIEYF	TGTGCCAGCAGTTCTACTTGGGAGATAGAGTACTTC
-	TRBV6-6	TRBJ1-1	many	CASSGSSLISGTEAFF	TGTGCCAGCTCAGGCAGCTCATTAATATCGGGGACTGAAGCTTTCTTT